The 13 T cell receptor beta chains below come from one sample, sequenced in a study of vaccination effects on CD4 cells after COVID-19. Method: immunoSEQ multiplex PCR; TCRdb's copy keeps in-frame clones and lacks some. The table lists approximately 30,000 clones, about 72% of them singletons. Antigen specificity for these receptors is unknown. Within the ViraFEST assay, antigen-specific CD4+ T cells underwent expansion with viral peptide pools prior to sequencing. Subsequent to a culture period of 10 days, CD4+ T cells were isolated. Convalescent patients had PCR-confirmed SARS-CoV-2 infection between March and December 2020. Sequenced material: CD4+ T cells from PBMCs cultured with a peptide pool, taken before COVID-19 vaccination. These receptors originate from a human donor who had a prior SARS-CoV-2 infection.

This chain joins TRBV4-1 and TRBJ1-5; D not certain. Trimming removed 4 bases from V and 2 bases from J, with 9 bases in between. CDR3 length: 14 amino acids. The germline V gene has CDR1 MGHRA and CDR2 YSYEKL. CDR3 region: CASSRTGGNQPQHF. DNA for the CDR3: TGCGCCAGCAGCCGCACCGGGGGCAATCAGCCCCAGCATTTT.

The chain is built from TRBV15 and TRBJ1-6; the D gene is possibly TRBD1 (6 bases). This CDR3 contains 15 residues. Between the trimmed V and J ends, which lost 0 bases and 10 bases, there was a span of 13 bases. The germline V gene encodes CDR1 LNHNV and CDR2 YYDKDF (reference sequence). CDR3 nucleotides: TGTGCCACCAGCAGAGATGGAGGGGGTTTGTCACCCCTCCACTTT. Its protein product is CATSRDGGGLSPLHF.

V and J are TRBV5-6 and TRBJ1-2, with 9 bases lining up with TRBD1. The J segment lost 8 bases and the V segment lost 3 bases, leaving 11 bases of the junction unmatched. This CDR3 comprises 15 residues. Germline loops: CDR1 SGHDT, CDR2 YYEEEE. Here the CDR3 DNA reads TGTGCCAGCAGCTGGATGGACAGGGGAGGCAGCGGCTACACCTTC. Translating gives CASSWMDRGGSGYTF. The full variable domain, its missing parts supplied by reference TRBV5-6 and TRBJ1-2, is DAGVTQSPTHLIKTRGQQVTLRCSPKSGHDTVSWYQQALGQGPQFIFQYYEEEERQRGNFPDRFSGHQFPNYSSELNVNALLLGDSALYLCASSWMDRGGSGYTFGSGTRLTVV.

V gene TRBV6-4 combines with J gene TRBJ2-2; 10 bases match TRBD2. CDR3 length: 16 amino acids. With 5 bases clipped from V and 3 bases from J, the junction kept 6 bases outside the gene matches. Per germline, CDR1 MRHNA and CDR2 SNTAGT. CDR3 loop: CASSFSGGPDTGELFF. CDR3 bases: TGTGCCAGCAGTTTTAGCGGGGGGCCGGACACCGGGGAGCTGTTTTTT.

The gene calls are TRBV6-2 or TRBV6-3 and TRBJ2-7, with unresolved D. The germline CDR1 and CDR2 sequences are MNHEY and SVGEGT. This CDR3 region has 11 residues. Between the trimmed V and J ends, which lost 3 bases and 6 bases, there was a span of 6 bases. CDR3 in DNA: TGTGCCAGCAGTTATGCAAGCGAGCAGTACTTC. Translating gives CASSYASEQYF.

J is TRBJ2-2 and V is TRBV7-8, with D unresolved. CDR1 and CDR2 from the germline V gene are SGHVS and FQNEAQ. V shed 5 bases and J shed 0 bases, with 13 bases lying between them. The CDR3 length is 16 residues. Written as DNA, the CDR3 is TGTGCCAGCAGCCCCATCGGATATCCGAACACCGGGGAGCTGTTTTTT. This translates into CASSPIGYPNTGELFF.

V usage is TRBV9 and J usage is TRBJ2-1; maybe TRBD2 (6 bases). From germline, CDR1 is SGDLS and CDR2 YYNGEE. Trimming shortened V by 4 bases and J by 5 bases, and 13 bases separated the two germline ends. This CDR3 is 14 amino acids long. This CDR3 is CASSSGLTDNEQFF. The CDR3 region has the DNA TGTGCCAGCAGCTCGGGACTTACCGACAATGAGCAGTTCTTC.

V and J are TRBV7-2 and TRBJ2-2; D ambiguous. The CDR3 totals 14 residues. Trimming left V 3 bases short and J 1 base short, with 6 bases between. Looked up from germline, CDR1 is SGHTA and CDR2 is FQGNSA. CDR3 sequence reads: CASSFVWNTGELFF. The DNA of the CDR3 is TGTGCCAGCAGCTTCGTGTGGAACACCGGGGAGCTGTTTTTT. The full variable domain, completed using reference TRBV7-2 and TRBJ2-2, is GAGVSQSPSNKVTEKGKDVELRCDPISGHTALYWYRQSLGQGLEFLIYFQGNSAPDKSGLPSDRFSAERTGGSVSTLTIQRTQQEDSAVYLCASSFVWNTGELFFGEGSRLTVL.

The DNA for the CDR3 is TGTGCCAGCAGAGGTAACTCCTTCGCCGGGGAGCTGTTTTTT. Translated, it gives CASRGNSFAGELFF. The rearrangement links TRBV7-3 to TRBJ2-2; D call uncertain. V lost 6 bases and J 6 bases, leaving 14 bases between the germline ends. The germline CDR1 and CDR2 sequences are SGHTA and FQGTGA. The length of the CDR3 is 14 residues.

The chain joins TRBV5-1 to TRBJ1-1; D may be TRBD1 (5 bases). V lost 4 bases, J lost 2 bases, and 15 bases lay in between. Germline CDR1 is SGHRS and CDR2 is YFSETQ. The CDR3 is 15 amino acids. The CDR3 region has the DNA TGCGCCAGCAGCGGGGGTGGAGGACCTAACACTGAAGCTTTCTTT. This encodes CASSGGGGPNTEAFF.

This clone was counted once. V gene TRBV4-3 combines with J gene TRBJ1-2; D call uncertain. Per germline, CDR1 LGHNA and CDR2 YSLEER. There are 16 residues in the CDR3. With 0 bases removed from V and 2 bases from J, the gap between germline ends came to 13 bases. The CDR3 nucleotides are TGCGCCAGCAGCCAAGATCATGGAGCACGGAACTATGGCTACACCTTC. As protein: CASSQDHGARNYGYTF.

V and J are TRBV7-3 and TRBJ2-3, with TRBD2 identical over 8 bases. The CDR3 runs 14 residues. Trimming at V came to 5 bases and at J to 0 bases, leaving 1 base not matched to a gene. Germline-derived CDR1 and CDR2 are SGHTA and FQGTGA. CDR3 coding DNA: TGTGCCAGCAGCCTAGCGGGTAGCACAGATACGCAGTATTTT. This translates into CASSLAGSTDTQYF.

The chain is built from TRBV10-3 and TRBJ2-5; tentatively, D is TRBD1 or TRBD2 (5 bases each). The CDR3 is 15 residues long. CDR1 and CDR2 from the germline V gene are ENHRY and SYGVKD. Trimming stripped 0 bases from V and 4 bases from J, with 12 bases between. The CDR3: CAISESTGTGETQYF. The CDR3 nucleotides read TGTGCCATCAGTGAGTCGACGGGGACGGGAGAGACCCAGTACTTC.